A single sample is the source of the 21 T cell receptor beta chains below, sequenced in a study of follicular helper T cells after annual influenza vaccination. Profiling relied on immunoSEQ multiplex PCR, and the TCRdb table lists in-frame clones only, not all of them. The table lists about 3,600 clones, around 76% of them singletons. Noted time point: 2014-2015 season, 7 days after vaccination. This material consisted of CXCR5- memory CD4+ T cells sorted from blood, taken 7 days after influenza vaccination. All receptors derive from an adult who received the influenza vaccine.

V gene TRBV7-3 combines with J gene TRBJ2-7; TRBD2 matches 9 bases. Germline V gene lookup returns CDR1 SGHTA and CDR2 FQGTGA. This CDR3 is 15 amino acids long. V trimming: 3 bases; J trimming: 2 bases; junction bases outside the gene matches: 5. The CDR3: CASSFSGGLPYEQYF. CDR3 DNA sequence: TGTGCCAGCAGCTTTAGCGGGGGACTTCCCTACGAGCAGTACTTC.

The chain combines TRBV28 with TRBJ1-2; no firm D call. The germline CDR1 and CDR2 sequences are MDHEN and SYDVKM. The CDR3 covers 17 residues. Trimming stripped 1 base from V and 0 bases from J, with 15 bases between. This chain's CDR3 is CASSLSGWAVPNYGYTF. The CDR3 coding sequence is TGTGCCAGCAGTTTATCGGGCTGGGCAGTCCCTAACTATGGCTACACCTTC.

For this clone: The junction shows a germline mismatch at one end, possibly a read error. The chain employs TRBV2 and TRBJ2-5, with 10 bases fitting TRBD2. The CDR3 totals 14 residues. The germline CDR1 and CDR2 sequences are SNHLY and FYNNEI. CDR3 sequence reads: CAIRGASGGAHLNF. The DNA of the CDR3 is TGTGCCATCCGGGGGGCTAGCGGGGGAGCCCATTTGAACTTC. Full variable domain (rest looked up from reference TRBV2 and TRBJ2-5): EPEVTQTPSHQVTQMGQEVILRCVPISNHLYFYWYRQILGQKVEFLVSFYNNEISEKSEIFDDQFSVERPDGSNFTLKIRSTKLEDSAMYFCAIRGASGGAHLNFGPGTRLLVL.

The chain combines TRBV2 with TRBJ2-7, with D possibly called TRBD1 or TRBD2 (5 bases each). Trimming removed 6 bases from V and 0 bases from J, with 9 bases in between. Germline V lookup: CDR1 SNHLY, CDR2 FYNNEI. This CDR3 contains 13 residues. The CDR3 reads CASRAGSSYEQYF. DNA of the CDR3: TGTGCCAGCAGAGCAGGGAGCTCCTACGAGCAGTACTTC. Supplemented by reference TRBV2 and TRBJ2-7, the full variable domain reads EPEVTQTPSHQVTQMGQEVILRCVPISNHLYFYWYRQILGQKVEFLVSFYNNEISEKSEIFDDQFSVERPDGSNFTLKIRSTKLEDSAMYFCASRAGSSYEQYFGPGTRLTVT.

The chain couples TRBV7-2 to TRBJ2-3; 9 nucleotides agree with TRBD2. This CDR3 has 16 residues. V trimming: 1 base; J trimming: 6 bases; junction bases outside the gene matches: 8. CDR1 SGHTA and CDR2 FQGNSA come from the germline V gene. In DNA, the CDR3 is TGTGCCAGCAGCTTAGATAGGCTAGCGGGGACGGATACGCAGTATTTT. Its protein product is CASSLDRLAGTDTQYF.

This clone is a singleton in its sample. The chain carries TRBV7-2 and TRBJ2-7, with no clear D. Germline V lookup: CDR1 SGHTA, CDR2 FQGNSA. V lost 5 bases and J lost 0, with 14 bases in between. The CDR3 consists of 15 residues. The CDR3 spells CASSDSGSSSYEQYF. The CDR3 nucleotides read TGTGCCAGCAGCGACTCCGGGTCTAGCTCCTACGAGCAGTACTTC.

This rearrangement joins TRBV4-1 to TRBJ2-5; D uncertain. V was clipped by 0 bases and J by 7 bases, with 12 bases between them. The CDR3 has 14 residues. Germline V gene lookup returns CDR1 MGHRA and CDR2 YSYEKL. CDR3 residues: CASSQEGSMGTQYF. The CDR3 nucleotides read TGCGCCAGCAGCCAAGAAGGAAGTATGGGGACCCAGTACTTC.

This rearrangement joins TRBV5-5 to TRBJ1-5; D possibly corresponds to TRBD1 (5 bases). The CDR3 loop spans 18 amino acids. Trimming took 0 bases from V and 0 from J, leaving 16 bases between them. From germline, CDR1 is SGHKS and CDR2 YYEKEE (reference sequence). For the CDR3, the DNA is TGTGCCAGCAGCTTGGGGGGACCACAGTCCCATAGCAATCAGCCCCAGCATTTT. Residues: CASSLGGPQSHSNQPQHF.

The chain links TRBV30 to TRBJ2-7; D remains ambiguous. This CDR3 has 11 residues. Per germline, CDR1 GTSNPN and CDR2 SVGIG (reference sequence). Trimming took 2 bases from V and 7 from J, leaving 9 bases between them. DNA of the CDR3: TGTGCCTGGAGTTGGGGATCGGAGCAGTACTTC. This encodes CAWSWGSEQYF.

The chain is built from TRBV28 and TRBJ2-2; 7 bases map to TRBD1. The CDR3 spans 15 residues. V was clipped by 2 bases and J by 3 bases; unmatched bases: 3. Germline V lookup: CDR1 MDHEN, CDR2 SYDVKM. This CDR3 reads CASSLLQGDTGELFF. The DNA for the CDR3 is TGTGCCAGCAGTTTACTTCAGGGGGACACCGGGGAGCTGTTTTTT.

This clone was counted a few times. For the CDR3, the DNA is TGTGCCAGCAGCCGAGGGCTCAATCAGCCCCAGCATTTT. The encoded protein is CASSRGLNQPQHF. This chain joins TRBV7-7 and TRBJ1-5; no firm D call. The V end lost 5 bases, the J end lost 3 bases, and 8 bases lay between the germline ends. Germline CDR1 and CDR2: SSHAT and FNYEAQ (reference sequence). The CDR3 contains 13 residues. Combining the CDR3 with reference TRBV7-7 and TRBJ1-5 gives the whole variable domain GAGVSQSPRYKVTKRGQDVTLRCDPISSHATLYWYQQALGQGPEFLTYFNYEAQPDKSGLPSDRFSAERPEGSISTLTIQRTEQRDSAMYRCASSRGLNQPQHFGDGTRLSIL.

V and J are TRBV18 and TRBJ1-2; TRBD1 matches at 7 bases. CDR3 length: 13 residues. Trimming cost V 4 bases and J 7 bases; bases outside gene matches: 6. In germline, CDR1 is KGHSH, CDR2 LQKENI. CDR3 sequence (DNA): TGTGCCAGCTCACTGGCCGACAGGGCTGGCTACACCTTC. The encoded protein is CASSLADRAGYTF.

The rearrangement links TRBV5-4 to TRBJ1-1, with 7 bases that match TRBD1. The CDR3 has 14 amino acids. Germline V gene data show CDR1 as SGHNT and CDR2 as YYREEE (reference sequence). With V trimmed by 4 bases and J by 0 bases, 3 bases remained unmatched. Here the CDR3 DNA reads TGTGCCAGCAGCGAGGGACAGTTGAACACTGAAGCTTTCTTT. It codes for CASSEGQLNTEAFF.

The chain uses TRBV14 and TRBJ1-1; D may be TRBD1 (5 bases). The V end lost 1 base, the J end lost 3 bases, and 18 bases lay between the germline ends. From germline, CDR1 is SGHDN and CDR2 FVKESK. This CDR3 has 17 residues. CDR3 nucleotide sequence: TGTGCCAGCAGCCAAGGCCTGGCGGGCCGGGGGGACACTGAAGCTTTCTTT. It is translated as CASSQGLAGRGDTEAFF.

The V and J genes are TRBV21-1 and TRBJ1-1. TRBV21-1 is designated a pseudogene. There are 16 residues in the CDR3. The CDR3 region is CASSKVRTGKNTEAFF. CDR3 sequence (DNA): TGTGCCAGCAGCAAAGTTCGGACGGGTAAGAACACTGAAGCTTTCTTT.

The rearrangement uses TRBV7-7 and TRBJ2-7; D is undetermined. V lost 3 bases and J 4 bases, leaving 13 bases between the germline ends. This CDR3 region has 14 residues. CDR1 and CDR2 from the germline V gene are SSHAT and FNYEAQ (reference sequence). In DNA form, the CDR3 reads TGTGCCAGCAGCTTCGCAACCTCAGGTTACGAGCAGTACTTC. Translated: CASSFATSGYEQYF.

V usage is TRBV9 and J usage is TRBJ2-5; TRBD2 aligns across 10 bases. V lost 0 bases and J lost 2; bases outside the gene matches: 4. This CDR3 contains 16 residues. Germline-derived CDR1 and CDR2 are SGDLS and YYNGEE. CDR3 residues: CASSVGLSGGQETQYF. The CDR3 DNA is TGTGCCAGCAGCGTAGGGCTTAGCGGGGGGCAAGAGACCCAGTACTTC.

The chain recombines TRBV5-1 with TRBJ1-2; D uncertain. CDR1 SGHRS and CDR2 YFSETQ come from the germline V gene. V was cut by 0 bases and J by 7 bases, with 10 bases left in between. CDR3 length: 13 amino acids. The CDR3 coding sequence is TGCGCCAGCAGCTTGGCGGGTGTTGGTGGCTACACCTTC. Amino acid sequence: CASSLAGVGGYTF.

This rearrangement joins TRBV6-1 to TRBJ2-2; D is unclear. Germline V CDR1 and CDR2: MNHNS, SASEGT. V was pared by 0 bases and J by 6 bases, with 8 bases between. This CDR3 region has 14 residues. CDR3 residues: CASSEAIGSGELFF. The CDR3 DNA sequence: TGTGCCAGCAGTGAAGCGATAGGGTCCGGGGAGCTGTTTTTT.

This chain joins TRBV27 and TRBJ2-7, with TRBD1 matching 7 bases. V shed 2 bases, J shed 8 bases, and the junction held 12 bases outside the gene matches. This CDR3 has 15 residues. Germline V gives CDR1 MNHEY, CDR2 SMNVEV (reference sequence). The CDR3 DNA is TGTGCCAGCAGTTTACGGACAGGCGTCCCGCACCAGCAGTACTTC. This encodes CASSLRTGVPHQQYF.

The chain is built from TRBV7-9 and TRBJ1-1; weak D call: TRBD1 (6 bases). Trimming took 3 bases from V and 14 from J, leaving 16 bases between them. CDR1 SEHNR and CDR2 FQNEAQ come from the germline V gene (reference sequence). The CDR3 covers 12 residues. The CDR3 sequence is CASSFLGDTGFF. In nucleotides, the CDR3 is TGTGCCAGCAGCTTCCTGGGGGACACTGGATTCTTT.